These 19 T cell receptor beta chains came from one sample sequenced in a study of OX40 agonist ivuxolimab in advanced cancers. Assay: immunoSEQ multiplex PCR; the TCRdb copy retains only in-frame clones and omits some. Of around 89,000 clones in the sample, about nine tenths were seen once. The sequencing here drew on CD4+ or CD8+ T cells sorted from blood, taken in a trial of the OX40 agonist ivuxolimab. The origin of the receptors is an adult with an advanced solid tumor such as melanoma, head and neck, liver or kidney cancer.

This chain links TRBV9 with TRBJ2-1; the match to TRBD1 covers 7 bases. J lost 2 bases, V lost 4 bases, and 6 bases had no gene match. The germline gives CDR1 SGDLS, CDR2 YYNGEE. The CDR3 totals 15 residues. In DNA, the CDR3 is TGTGCCAGCAGCCCTCAAGGGACAGCCTACAATGAGCAGTTCTTC. This encodes CASSPQGTAYNEQFF.

The J gene is TRBJ1-2, the V gene TRBV10-3; 8 bases agree with TRBD1. The CDR3 covers 16 residues. V shed 7 bases, J shed 3 bases, and the junction held 13 bases outside the gene matches. From germline, CDR1 is ENHRY and CDR2 SYGVKD. The CDR3 spells CAINQAQGASDYGYTF. CDR3 bases: TGTGCCATCAACCAAGCCCAGGGGGCATCGGACTATGGCTACACCTTC.

V gene TRBV12-1 combines with J gene TRBJ2-5; the listed D gene, TRBD2, was not tested against the DNA. TRBV12-1 is designated a pseudogene. The length of the CDR3 is 13 residues. The CDR3 is CASPRVGIETQYF. DNA for the CDR3: TGTGCCAGCCCCCGGGTCGGGATCGAGACCCAGTACTTC.

V usage is TRBV7-7 and J usage is TRBJ2-1, with 14 bases that match TRBD2. CDR3 length: 16 residues. The J segment lost 5 bases and the V segment lost 3 bases, leaving 3 bases of the junction unmatched. In germline, CDR1 is SSHAT, CDR2 FNYEAQ (reference sequence). In DNA form, the CDR3 reads TGTGCCAGCAGCTTTCGACTAGCGGGAGGGGACAATGAGCAGTTCTTC. Protein product: CASSFRLAGGDNEQFF. Variable domain in full (rest from reference TRBV7-7 and TRBJ2-1): GAGVSQSPRYKVTKRGQDVTLRCDPISSHATLYWYQQALGQGPEFLTYFNYEAQPDKSGLPSDRFSAERPEGSISTLTIQRTEQRDSAMYRCASSFRLAGGDNEQFFGPGTRLTVL.

This chain joins TRBV15 and TRBJ2-7; TRBD2 aligns across 7 bases. Germline loops: CDR1 LNHNV, CDR2 YYDKDF (reference sequence). The CDR3 has 17 amino acids. V was clipped by 5 bases and J by 4 bases; unmatched bases: 17. The CDR3 nucleotides are TGTGCCACCAGCTCTCGCCTGGGGCGGGAGAGGCTATACGAGCAGTACTTC. It specifies CATSSRLGRERLYEQYF.

J is TRBJ1-1 and V is TRBV18, with D possibly TRBD1 on 5 matching bases. CDR3 length: 14 residues. From germline, CDR1 is KGHSH and CDR2 LQKENI. V was clipped by 2 bases and J by 4 bases, with 11 bases between them. The CDR3 bases are TGTGCCAGCTCACCAGACCCCGGGGGCACTGAAGCTTTCTTT. This sequence encodes CASSPDPGGTEAFF.

The chain links TRBV27 to TRBJ2-1; D is perhaps TRBD1 (6 bases). The germline gives CDR1 MNHEY, CDR2 SMNVEV (reference sequence). Deletions cut 3 bases from V and 6 bases from J, with 15 bases between. The CDR3 consists of 15 residues. The CDR3 DNA follows: TGTGCCAGCAGTTTTCTCCCGGGACAAGGCAATGAGCAGTTCTTC. It codes for CASSFLPGQGNEQFF.

The chain links TRBV30 to TRBJ1-5; D possibly corresponds to TRBD1 (5 bases). CDR1 is GTSNPN, CDR2 SVGIG, per germline (reference sequence). The CDR3 runs 12 residues. V lost 1 base and J lost 9, with 10 bases in between. The CDR3 sequence: CAWSGGTGPQHF. CDR3 sequence (DNA): TGTGCCTGGAGTGGAGGGACTGGGCCCCAGCATTTT. Based on the CDR3 plus reference TRBV30 and TRBJ1-5, the full variable domain is SQTIHQWPATLVQPVGSPLSLECTVEGTSNPNLYWYRQAAGRGLQLLFYSVGIGQISSEVPQNLSASRPQDRQFILSSKKLLLSDSGFYLCAWSGGTGPQHFGDGTRLSIL.

The chain is built from TRBV28 and TRBJ2-1; D is ambiguous. Germline V lookup: CDR1 MDHEN, CDR2 SYDVKM. The CDR3 is 16 amino acids. V lost 1 base and J lost 4, with 14 bases in between. CDR3 DNA: TGTGCCAGCAGTTTATTGTACTCTCTGGGGTACAATGAGCAGTTCTTC. Its translation is CASSLLYSLGYNEQFF.

This clone was detected only once. This chain joins TRBV4-1 and TRBJ2-2; TRBD2 agrees at 11 bases. The germline CDR1 and CDR2 sequences are MGHRA and YSYEKL. V shed 1 base, J shed 5 bases, and the junction held 0 bases outside the gene matches. The length of the CDR3 is 15 residues. The CDR3 sequence is CASSQGTSGTGELFF. CDR3 DNA sequence: TGCGCCAGCAGCCAAGGGACTAGCGGGACCGGGGAGCTGTTTTTT.

The chain has TRBV18 and TRBJ2-2; a weak D match, TRBD2 (5 bases). Germline V gene sequence: CDR1 KGHSH, CDR2 LQKENI. CDR3 length: 16 residues. Trimming cost V 5 bases and J 0 bases, with 13 bases left between them. The CDR3: CASSTFNGANTGELFF. The CDR3 DNA is TGTGCCAGCTCAACCTTCAACGGGGCGAACACCGGGGAGCTGTTTTTT.

The genes are TRBV9 and TRBJ1-1; D gene uncertain. CDR3 length: 13 residues. V was clipped by 4 bases and J by 8 bases, with 15 bases between them. Germline loops: CDR1 SGDLS, CDR2 YYNGEE. CDR3 amino acids: CASSSGGKSEAFF. The CDR3 coding sequence is TGTGCCAGCAGCTCCGGTGGCAAGTCCGAAGCTTTCTTT.

The chain employs TRBV19 and TRBJ2-2; 7 nucleotides match TRBD1. The V gene end was trimmed by 8 bases and the J gene end by 3 bases; junction bases not matched to a gene: 6. The CDR3 covers 14 residues. Germline CDR1 LNHDA, CDR2 SQIVND (reference sequence). The CDR3 nucleotides are TGTGCCAGTGGGGTGCAGGGGGACACCGGGGAGCTGTTTTTT. It encodes CASGVQGDTGELFF.

V is TRBV5-1 and J is TRBJ1-1; no clear D gene. CDR1 SGHRS and CDR2 YFSETQ come from the germline V gene. V was pared by 4 bases and J by 3 bases, with 10 bases between. The CDR3 covers 13 residues. The CDR3 DNA reads as TGCGCCAGCAGCCCAATGGGCTACACTGAAGCTTTCTTT. Its protein is CASSPMGYTEAFF.

The count of this clone is one. The CDR3 DNA reads TGTGCCAGCAGCAGAGGAGGGGTCACCTACAATGAGCAGTTCTTC. Translating gives CASSRGGVTYNEQFF. The chain joins TRBV7-9 to TRBJ2-1, with a weak D call TRBD2 (6 bases). V lost 5 bases and J 2 bases, leaving 13 bases between the germline ends. This CDR3 is built from 15 residues. Germline-derived CDR1 and CDR2 are SEHNR and FQNEAQ (reference sequence).

This clone is medium-sized within its sample. The chain is built from TRBV5-1 and TRBJ2-5; D may be TRBD1 or TRBD2 (5 bases each). The CDR3 runs 13 residues. V was clipped by 4 bases and J by 1 base, with 8 bases between them. Germline CDR1 SGHRS, CDR2 YFSETQ. This chain's CDR3 is CASSTGTQETQYF. CDR3 DNA: TGCGCCAGCAGCACCGGGACCCAAGAGACCCAGTACTTC.

This chain joins TRBV7-2 and TRBJ2-5; D is possibly TRBD1 or TRBD2 (6 bases each). V lost 3 bases and J 7 bases, leaving 9 bases between the germline ends. There are 12 residues in the CDR3. CDR1 is SGHTA and CDR2 is FQGNSA in the germline V gene. CDR3 bases: TGTGCCAGCAGCTTTCCGGGGGCGACCCAGTACTTC. This translates into CASSFPGATQYF.

Remarks on this clone: Compared with germline, one end of the junction differs, possibly owing to a read error. The V gene is TRBV7-2, the J gene TRBJ2-1; 11 positions agree with TRBD2. The CDR3 loop spans 14 amino acids. CDR1 and CDR2 (germline): SGHTA, FQGNSA. The CDR3 coding sequence is TGTGCCAGCAGTACAACTAGCGGGGGCCTTCCCCCCCTCTTC. It specifies CASSTTSGGLPPLF. The complete variable domain, with remaining parts taken from reference TRBV7-2 and TRBJ2-1, reads GAGVSQSPSNKVTEKGKDVELRCDPISGHTALYWYRQSLGQGLEFLIYFQGNSAPDKSGLPSDRFSAERTGGSVSTLTIQRTQQEDSAVYLCASSTTSGGLPPLFGPGTRLTVL.

Only one count was recorded for this clone. V usage is TRBV5-1 and J usage is TRBJ2-1; D possibly uses TRBD1 or TRBD2 (6 bases each). In germline, CDR1 is SGHRS, CDR2 YFSETQ. This CDR3 comprises 15 residues. Trimming removed 0 bases from V and 6 bases from J, with 13 bases in between. CDR3 residues: CASSLGWGARNEQFF. The CDR3 DNA is TGCGCCAGCAGCTTGGGATGGGGGGCGCGCAATGAGCAGTTCTTC. Looking up the rest from reference TRBV5-1 and TRBJ2-1 gives the full variable domain: KAGVTQTPRYLIKTRGQQVTLSCSPISGHRSVSWYQQTPGQGLQFLFEYFSETQRNKGNFPGRFSGRQFSNSRSEMNVSTLELGDSALYLCASSLGWGARNEQFFGPGTRLTVL.